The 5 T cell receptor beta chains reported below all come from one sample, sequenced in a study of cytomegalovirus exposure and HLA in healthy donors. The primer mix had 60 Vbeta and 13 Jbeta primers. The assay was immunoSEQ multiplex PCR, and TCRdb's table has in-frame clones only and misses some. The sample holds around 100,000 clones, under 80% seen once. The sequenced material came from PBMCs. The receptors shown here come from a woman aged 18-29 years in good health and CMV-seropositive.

The CDR3 reads CASSGRDTREQYF. The CDR3 nucleotides read TGTGCCAGCAGCGGACGGGACACACGGGAGCAGTACTTC. V usage is TRBV9 and J usage is TRBJ2-7, with D possibly being TRBD1 (6 bases). V dropped 3 bases and J dropped 7 bases, with 14 bases sitting between them. Germline values: CDR1 SGDLS, CDR2 YYNGEE. The CDR3 length is 13 residues.

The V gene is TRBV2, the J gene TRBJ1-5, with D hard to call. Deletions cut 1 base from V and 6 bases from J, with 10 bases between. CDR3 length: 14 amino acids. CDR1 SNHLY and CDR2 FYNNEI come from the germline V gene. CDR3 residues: CASSEEVWSQPQHF. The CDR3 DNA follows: TGTGCCAGCAGTGAAGAGGTCTGGAGTCAGCCCCAGCATTTT.

The CDR3 protein is CASSPNAGGGPGDTQYF. CDR3 bases: TGTGCCAGCAGTCCTAATGCGGGAGGAGGCCCGGGCGATACGCAGTATTTT. This chain uses TRBV11-2 with TRBJ2-3, with 8 nucleotides matching TRBD2. CDR1 and CDR2 from the germline V gene are SGHAT and FQNNGV. The CDR3 extends over 17 amino acids. V dropped 6 bases and J dropped 6; count of bases not matched to a gene: 17.

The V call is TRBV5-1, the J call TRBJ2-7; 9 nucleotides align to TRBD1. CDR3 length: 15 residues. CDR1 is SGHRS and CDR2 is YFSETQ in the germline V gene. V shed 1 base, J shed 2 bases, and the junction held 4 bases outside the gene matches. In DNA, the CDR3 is TGCGCCAGCAGCTTGTCGGGACAGGGACCCTACGAGCAGTACTTC. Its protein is CASSLSGQGPYEQYF.

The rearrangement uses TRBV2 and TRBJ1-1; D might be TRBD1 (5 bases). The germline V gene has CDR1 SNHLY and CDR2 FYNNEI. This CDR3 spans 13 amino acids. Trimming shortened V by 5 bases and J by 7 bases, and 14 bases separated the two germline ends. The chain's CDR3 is CASSLMGPGEAFF. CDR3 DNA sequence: TGTGCCAGCAGTTTAATGGGGCCGGGTGAAGCTTTCTTT.